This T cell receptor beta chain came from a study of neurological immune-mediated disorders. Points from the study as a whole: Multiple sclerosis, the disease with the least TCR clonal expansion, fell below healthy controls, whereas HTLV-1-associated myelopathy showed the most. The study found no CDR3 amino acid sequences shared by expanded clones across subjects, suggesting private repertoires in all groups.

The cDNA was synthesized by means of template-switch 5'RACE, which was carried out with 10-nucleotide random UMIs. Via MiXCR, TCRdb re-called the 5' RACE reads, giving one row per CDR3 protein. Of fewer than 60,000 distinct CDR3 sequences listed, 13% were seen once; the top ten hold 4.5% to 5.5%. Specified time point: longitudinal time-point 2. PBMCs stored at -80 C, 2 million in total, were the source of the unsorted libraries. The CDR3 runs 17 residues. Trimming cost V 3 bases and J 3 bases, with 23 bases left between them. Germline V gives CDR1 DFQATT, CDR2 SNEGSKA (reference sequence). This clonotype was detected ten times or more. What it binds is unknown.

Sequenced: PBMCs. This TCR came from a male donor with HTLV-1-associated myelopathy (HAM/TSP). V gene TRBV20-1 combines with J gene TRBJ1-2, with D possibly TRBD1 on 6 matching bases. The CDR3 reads CSASSVAGGSDYYGYTF. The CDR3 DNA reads TGCAGTGCTAGTTCCGTCGCTGGGGGCAGCGATTACTATGGCTACACCTTC.